The 5 T cell receptor beta chains listed next were all sequenced from one sample in a study of early T cells in non-severe SARS-CoV-2 infection. MiXCR was run by TCRdb on the 5' RACE reads, yielding one entry per CDR3 protein. Of 35,000 to 45,000 distinct CDR3 sequences listed, approximately 6.2% were seen once; the top ten hold approximately 7.5%. The specimen was whole blood, collected at baseline. The receptors were gathered from an adult who was a healthcare worker with PCR-confirmed SARS-CoV-2 infection or an uninfected control (not recorded which).

In this sample, this clonotype turned up many times. V is TRBV5-1 and J is TRBJ1-2; D is undetermined. The ends were cut back, 0 bases at V and 3 bases at J, with 12 bases in the middle. The CDR3 consists of 15 residues. Germline V gene lookup returns CDR1 SGHRS and CDR2 YFSETQ. CDR3: CASSLESRGYYGYTF. The CDR3 DNA is TGCGCCAGCAGCTTGGAATCCCGAGGATACTATGGCTACACCTTC.

In this sample, this clonotype turned up a few times. The rearrangement links TRBV27 to TRBJ1-5, with unresolved D. Per germline, CDR1 MNHEY and CDR2 SMNVEV (reference sequence). CDR3 length equals 14 residues. Trimming pared 2 bases from V and 0 bases from J, leaving 5 bases between. The CDR3 region is CASSLRYSNQPQHF. The CDR3 nucleotides are TGTGCCAGCAGTTTACGGTATAGCAATCAGCCCCAGCATTTT.

This clonotype showed up many times. The chain employs TRBV18 and TRBJ1-1, with 7 bases that match TRBD1. Germline V gives CDR1 KGHSH, CDR2 LQKENI. The V segment lost 2 bases and the J segment 11 bases; nucleotides outside the gene matches: 8. This CDR3 has 13 amino acids. The CDR3 region is CASSPSNDRVAFF. The CDR3 coding sequence is TGTGCCAGCTCACCATCCAATGACAGGGTCGCTTTCTTT.

Only a few counts were recorded for this clonotype. In nucleotides, the CDR3 is TGTGCCAGCAGCTCAGGGGGCGCTCAGGGTGGAAACACCATATATTTT. It is translated as CASSSGGAQGGNTIYF. This sequence joins TRBV7-9 and TRBJ1-3, with TRBD1 matching over 8 bases. This CDR3 is 16 amino acids long. Germline trimming cut 4 bases from V and 3 bases from J; bases unmatched to any gene: 8. Germline values: CDR1 SEHNR, CDR2 FQNEAQ (reference sequence).

This clonotype showed up just a few times. The chain carries TRBV5-4 and TRBJ2-5, with D possibly TRBD1 on 5 matching bases. V lost 2 bases to trimming and J lost 4 bases, with 15 bases between them. The CDR3 has 15 amino acids. Per germline, CDR1 SGHNT and CDR2 YYREEE (reference sequence). The CDR3 nucleotides read TGTGCCAGCAGCTTCCCAAAGACAGCAGGAGAGACCCAGTACTTC. Amino acid sequence: CASSFPKTAGETQYF. Combining the CDR3 with reference TRBV5-4 and TRBJ2-5 gives the whole variable domain ETGVTQSPTHLIKTRGQQVTLRCSSQSGHNTVSWYQQALGQGPQFIFQYYREEENGRGNFPPRFSGLQFPNYSSELNVNALELDDSALYLCASSFPKTAGETQYFGPGTRLLVL.